Below, 18 T cell receptor beta chains from the same sample are listed, as sequenced in a study of blood T cell repertoires in COVID-19. Clones were sequenced by immunoSEQ multiplex PCR, and TCRdb holds only the in-frame ones, with some missing. The table shows hundreds of thousands of clones, with roughly 86% occurring only once. Sequencing used peripheral blood. These receptors all stem from a woman aged 80 or over with COVID-19, enrolled during active disease.

The rearrangement joins TRBV6-5 to TRBJ1-2, with a tentative D call TRBD1 (5 bases). With 2 bases removed from V and 8 bases from J, the gap between germline ends came to 12 bases. This CDR3 comprises 13 residues. Per the germline V gene, CDR1 is MNHEY and CDR2 is SVGAGI. CDR3 sequence reads: CASSYGQGGGYTF. DNA of the CDR3: TGTGCCAGCAGTTACGGGCAGGGAGGAGGCTACACCTTC.

V usage is TRBV7-8 and J usage is TRBJ1-2; TRBD1 matches at 8 bases. V shed 5 bases, J shed 7 bases, and the junction held 15 bases outside the gene matches. Looked up from germline, CDR1 is SGHVS and CDR2 is FQNEAQ. The CDR3 runs 16 residues. Written as DNA, the CDR3 is TGTGCCAGCAGCATCAGAGCGGGACAGGACGGGTCTGGCTACACCTTC. Amino acid sequence: CASSIRAGQDGSGYTF.

The chain links TRBV4-2 to TRBJ2-1, with D possibly TRBD1 on 5 matching bases. The length of the CDR3 is 17 residues. Trimming took 5 bases from V and 0 from J, leaving 17 bases between them. Per germline, CDR1 LGHNA and CDR2 YNFKEQ. The CDR3 bases are TGTGCCAGCAGCTCGCGACTTCTAGGGGCCTCCTACAATGAGCAGTTCTTC. Amino acids: CASSSRLLGASYNEQFF.

The chain uses TRBV2 and TRBJ1-4; 12 bases agree with TRBD1. The CDR3 sequence is 19 residues long. The germline gives CDR1 SNHLY, CDR2 FYNNEI. J gave up 5 bases and V 5 bases, and 15 bases lay outside the gene matches. The CDR3 DNA follows: TGTGCCAGCAGTCGGGCCGCCGTCGGGACAGGGGGCACGAATGAAAAACTGTTTTTT. This gives the protein CASSRAAVGTGGTNEKLFF.

The chain couples TRBV4-2 to TRBJ2-1; 8 nucleotides agree with TRBD1. After removal of 0 bases from V and 7 bases from J, the junction contained 5 bases not matched to a gene. CDR1 and CDR2 (germline): LGHNA, YNFKEQ. The CDR3 is 15 residues long. CDR3 in amino acids: CASSQESDRANEQFF. The CDR3 DNA follows: TGTGCCAGCAGCCAAGAATCGGACAGGGCAAATGAGCAGTTCTTC.

The V call is TRBV27, the J call TRBJ1-1; D gene unclear. The V gene lost 3 bases and the J gene lost 4 bases, with 9 bases spanning the gap. Germline lookup yields CDR1 MNHEY and CDR2 SMNVEV (reference sequence). This CDR3 spans 13 amino acids. CDR3 in amino acids: CASSFKRSTEAFF. Written as DNA, the CDR3 is TGTGCCAGCAGTTTCAAGCGGAGCACTGAAGCTTTCTTT.

V gene TRBV5-4 combines with J gene TRBJ1-6, with 7 nucleotides matching TRBD1. Per the germline V gene, CDR1 is SGHNT and CDR2 is YYREEE (reference sequence). V lost 4 bases, J lost 10 bases, and 5 bases stayed unmatched. There are 13 residues in the CDR3. The CDR3 DNA follows: TGTGCCAGCAGCACCCGACAGGGCTCACCCCTCCACTTT. This codes for CASSTRQGSPLHF.

The chain links TRBV28 to TRBJ2-7; possible D gene TRBD2, 6 bases. V lost 6 bases and J lost 6, with 18 bases in between. This CDR3 spans 14 amino acids. The germline gives CDR1 MDHEN, CDR2 SYDVKM. CDR3 sequence reads: CASRDTAGTSEQYV. CDR3 DNA: TGTGCCAGCAGGGACACGGCGGGGACCTCCGAGCAGTACGTC.

The gene calls are TRBV7-2 and TRBJ2-2; D might be TRBD2 (6 bases). Looked up from germline, CDR1 is SGHTA and CDR2 is FQGNSA. The V end lost 2 bases, the J end lost 4 bases, and 11 bases lay between the germline ends. The CDR3 totals 15 residues. CDR3 DNA sequence: TGTGCCAGCAGCTTACTAGGGCGGGGCACCGGGGAGCTGTTTTTT. Encoded protein: CASSLLGRGTGELFF.

The rearrangement joins TRBV21-1 to TRBJ1-6; TRBD1, the table's D call, was not compared with the DNA. TRBV21-1 is classified as a pseudogene. The CDR3 contains 16 residues. The CDR3 reads CASSKEGASYNSPLHF. The CDR3 bases are TGTGCCAGCAGCAAAGAAGGGGCCTCCTATAATTCACCCCTCCACTTT.

The rearrangement joins TRBV11-2 to TRBJ2-2, with TRBD2 matching over 10 bases. Germline lookup yields CDR1 SGHAT and CDR2 FQNNGV. The CDR3 contains 16 residues. V shed 5 bases and J 3 bases; nucleotides not matched to a gene: 6. The CDR3 sequence is CASSATSGVYTGELFF. CDR3 coding DNA: TGTGCCAGCAGCGCAACTAGCGGGGTCTACACCGGGGAGCTGTTTTTT.

This clone was seen a handful of times. This chain joins TRBV5-8 and TRBJ2-4; unclear D gene. The CDR3 is made up of 15 amino acids. Trimming cost V 3 bases and J 1 base, with 11 bases left between them. Germline CDR1 is SGHTS and CDR2 is YDEGEE. CDR3 region: CASSYAVLAKNIQYF. The CDR3 DNA reads TGTGCCAGCAGCTATGCAGTGCTGGCCAAAAACATTCAGTACTTC.

The chain is built from TRBV19 and TRBJ1-6, with a weak D call TRBD1 (6 bases). The CDR3 spans 15 residues. Germline CDR1 reads LNHDA; CDR2 reads SQIVND (reference sequence). The V and J ends lost 7 bases and 9 bases respectively, with 19 bases between them. The CDR3, as DNA: TGTGCCAGTACCCGGTACGGGGGGCTGAGTTCACCCCTCCACTTT. Protein: CASTRYGGLSSPLHF.

The chain uses TRBV3-1 (or the pseudogene TRBV3-2) and TRBJ2-5; the match to TRBD2 covers 7 bases. V trimming: 4 bases; J trimming: 5 bases; junction bases outside the gene matches: 10. This CDR3 spans 15 amino acids. Germline CDR1 reads LGHDT; CDR2 reads YNNKEL (reference sequence). Written as DNA, the CDR3 is TGTGCCAGCAGCCCCTCTCAGCGGGGTATGGAGACCCAGTACTTC. Protein sequence: CASSPSQRGMETQYF.

This rearrangement joins TRBV9 to TRBJ2-1, with 8 bases that match TRBD2. Germline values: CDR1 SGDLS, CDR2 YYNGEE. V dropped 1 base and J dropped 4; count of bases not matched to a gene: 4. This CDR3 comprises 15 residues. CDR3 region: CASSVSGGNYNEQFF. As DNA, the CDR3 is TGTGCCAGCAGCGTAAGCGGGGGAAATTACAATGAGCAGTTCTTC.

V is TRBV6-5 and J is TRBJ2-6, with D unclear. CDR3 length: 15 amino acids. Trimming removed 6 bases at V and 0 bases at J, with 9 bases between. Germline V gene lookup returns CDR1 MNHEY and CDR2 SVGAGI. CDR3 DNA: TGTGCCAGCAGCAGAGGAAGCTCTGGGGCCAACGTCCTGACTTTC. Translating gives CASSRGSSGANVLTF.

The chain joins TRBV7-9 to TRBJ1-3, with TRBD1 identical over 7 bases. Germline trimming cut 6 bases from V and 4 bases from J; bases unmatched to any gene: 6. The V gene's germline CDR1 is SEHNR and CDR2 FQNEAQ (reference sequence). This CDR3 has 14 amino acids. This chain's CDR3 is CASREGASGNTIYF. For the CDR3, the DNA is TGTGCCAGCAGGGAGGGGGCATCAGGAAACACCATATATTTT.

As concerns this clone: In the same sample, other DNA sequences code for this CDR3. The rearrangement links TRBV6-5 to TRBJ1-5; D not resolved. Germline V lookup: CDR1 MNHEY, CDR2 SVGAGI. This CDR3 comprises 14 residues. V lost 2 bases and J 2 bases, leaving 7 bases between the germline ends. CDR3 bases: TGTGCCAGCAGTTACGGGAGGGGCAATCAGCCCCAGCATTTT. Protein product: CASSYGRGNQPQHF.